The 20 T cell receptor beta chains in this list originate from one sample, sequenced in a study of response to subunit inactivated influenza vaccine. TCRdb fed the RT-PCR reads into MiXCR, producing one record per CDR3 protein. The sample carries around 530,000 distinct CDR3 sequences, approximately 17% recorded once. Sequencing was performed on CD4+ T cells sorted from PBMCs, taken less than 30 months after vaccination. The origin of the receptors is a man between 50 and 69 years old who received an inactivated influenza vaccine.

This clonotype was counted a few times. The chain is built from TRBV6-1 and TRBJ1-2; 10 positions match TRBD1. The CDR3 is made up of 17 amino acids. V trimming: 3 bases; J trimming: 7 bases; junction bases outside the gene matches: 14. Germline CDR1 is MNHNS and CDR2 is SASEGT. The CDR3 here is CASSDLKPGQGLGGYTF. In DNA form, the CDR3 reads TGTGCCAGCAGTGACCTAAAGCCGGGACAGGGGTTGGGTGGCTACACCTTC.

This clonotype showed up many times. The J gene is TRBJ2-1, the V gene TRBV29-1; tentatively, D is TRBD1 (6 bases). Trimming shortened V by 0 bases and J by 2 bases, and 11 bases separated the two germline ends. The germline gives CDR1 SQVTM, CDR2 ANQGSEA. The CDR3 is 15 amino acids. The CDR3 DNA follows: TGCAGCGTTGAAGATGATTACAGGGCCTACAATGAGCAGTTCTTC. This translates into CSVEDDYRAYNEQFF.

The chain is built from TRBV27 and TRBJ1-1, with D unresolved. Trimming stripped 5 bases from V and 2 bases from J, with 12 bases between. CDR1 is MNHEY and CDR2 is SMNVEV in the germline V gene (reference sequence). The CDR3 is made up of 14 amino acids. CDR3 sequence (DNA): TGTGCCAGCAGTCCTTGGACGGATAACACTGAAGCTTTCTTT. Encoded protein: CASSPWTDNTEAFF.

This clonotype was seen a few times. The V gene is TRBV18, the J gene TRBJ2-5, with 8 bases aligning to TRBD1. The CDR3 covers 12 residues. The J segment lost 10 bases and the V segment lost 3 bases, leaving 4 bases of the junction unmatched. Germline V lookup: CDR1 KGHSH, CDR2 LQKENI. Written as DNA, the CDR3 is TGTGCCAGCTCACCGGAAGGACAGGGCCAGTACTTC. It is translated as CASSPEGQGQYF. The full variable domain, completed using reference TRBV18 and TRBJ2-5, is NAGVMQNPRHLVRRRGQEARLRCSPMKGHSHVYWYRQLPEEGLKFMVYLQKENIIDESGMPKERFSAEFPKEGPSILRIQQVVRGDSAAYFCASSPEGQGQYFGPGTRLLVL.

The CDR3 bases are TGTGCCAGCAGCCCACCCGGACTGGCAACTAATGAAAAACTGTTTTTT. It encodes CASSPPGLATNEKLFF. The rearrangement joins TRBV7-2 to TRBJ1-4; D not resolved. This CDR3 spans 16 amino acids. The germline CDR1 and CDR2 sequences are SGHTA and FQGNSA. V was pared by 5 bases and J by 0 bases, with 13 bases between.

This clonotype was detected ten times or more. The chain has TRBV6-1 and TRBJ1-6; weak D call: TRBD1 (6 bases). Germline V gene lookup returns CDR1 MNHNS and CDR2 SASEGT. Trimming left V 6 bases short and J 0 bases short, with 15 bases between. The CDR3 is made up of 17 amino acids. The CDR3 DNA reads TGTGCCAGCAGAGGTCAGGGGATCGACTCCTATAATTCACCCCTCCACTTT. It codes for CASRGQGIDSYNSPLHF.

Only a few counts were recorded for this clonotype. V and J are TRBV7-2 and TRBJ2-7; no firm D call. V was trimmed by 3 bases and J by 7 bases, leaving 13 bases between them. CDR1 and CDR2 (germline): SGHTA, FQGNSA. This CDR3 is 13 amino acids long. The CDR3 sequence: CASSLAPVQEQYF. As DNA, the CDR3 is TGTGCCAGCAGCTTGGCCCCGGTCCAAGAGCAGTACTTC. Filled out from reference TRBV7-2 and TRBJ2-7, the complete variable domain reads GAGVSQSPSNKVTEKGKDVELRCDPISGHTALYWYRQSLGQGLEFLIYFQGNSAPDKSGLPSDRFSAERTGGSVSTLTIQRTQQEDSAVYLCASSLAPVQEQYFGPGTRLTVT.

This rearrangement joins TRBV5-1 to TRBJ2-7, with TRBD1 matching 10 bases. CDR3 size: 16 residues. Germline values: CDR1 SGHRS, CDR2 YFSETQ. Germline trimming cut 4 bases from V and 0 bases from J; bases unmatched to any gene: 7. The chain's CDR3 is CASSPSGTGASYEQYF. CDR3 nucleotides: TGCGCCAGCAGCCCCTCGGGGACAGGGGCCTCCTACGAGCAGTACTTC.

This clonotype was detected many times. The chain employs TRBV2 and TRBJ2-1, with D possibly called TRBD1 or TRBD2 (5 bases each). The V gene's germline CDR1 is SNHLY and CDR2 FYNNEI. CDR3 length: 17 residues. Trimming pared 6 bases from V and 4 bases from J, leaving 22 bases between. The CDR3 sequence is CASRIGDNLRGYNEQFF. CDR3 nucleotide sequence: TGTGCCAGCAGGATTGGAGACAACTTGAGGGGTTACAATGAGCAGTTCTTC. The entire variable domain, with the rest obtained from reference TRBV2 and TRBJ2-1, is as follows: EPEVTQTPSHQVTQMGQEVILRCVPISNHLYFYWYRQILGQKVEFLVSFYNNEISEKSEIFDDQFSVERPDGSNFTLKIRSTKLEDSAMYFCASRIGDNLRGYNEQFFGPGTRLTVL.

The gene calls are TRBV7-2 and TRBJ1-6; D is uncertain. With 8 bases removed from V and 6 bases from J, the gap between germline ends came to 11 bases. CDR1 is SGHTA, CDR2 FQGNSA, per germline. This CDR3 is built from 13 residues. The CDR3 bases are TGTGCCAGCCGAGGGATGGGTAATTCACCCCTCCACTTT. Translating gives CASRGMGNSPLHF.

The chain carries TRBV7-8 and TRBJ2-3, with D unclear. Germline CDR1 SGHVS, CDR2 FQNEAQ. The CDR3 covers 14 residues. V was trimmed by 9 bases and J by 0 bases, leaving 13 bases between them. Here the CDR3 reads CASATYLSTDTQYF. The CDR3 DNA reads as TGTGCCAGTGCGACCTACCTAAGCACAGATACGCAGTATTTT.

Only a few counts were recorded for this clonotype. This chain's CDR3 is CASSSRDSLGGYTF. The CDR3, as DNA: TGTGCCAGCAGTTCCCGGGACAGCCTTGGGGGCTACACCTTC. The gene calls are TRBV6-5 and TRBJ1-2; 7 nucleotides match TRBD1. CDR1 and CDR2 (germline): MNHEY, SVGAGI. CDR3 length: 14 amino acids. V lost 4 bases, J lost 8 bases, and 10 bases stayed unmatched.

The table lists this clonotype with a few counts. This chain joins TRBV20-1 and TRBJ1-5, with TRBD1 as a possible D gene (5 bases). Germline V lookup: CDR1 DFQATT, CDR2 SNEGSKA (reference sequence). V was trimmed by 0 bases and J by 3 bases, leaving 12 bases between them. This CDR3 comprises 15 residues. CDR3 amino acids: CSARDGQLLNQPQHF. The CDR3 DNA follows: TGCAGTGCTAGAGACGGACAACTTCTCAATCAGCCCCAGCATTTT.

The rearrangement joins TRBV12-3 or TRBV12-4 to TRBJ2-3, with 8 bases fitting TRBD2. CDR3 length: 18 amino acids. The ends lost 6 bases at V and 6 bases at J; junction bases unmatched: 20. Here the CDR3 reads CASRSSGTRGRIMDTQYF. CDR3 DNA: TGTGCCAGCAGAAGTTCCGGGACTAGAGGTAGAATTATGGATACGCAGTATTTT.

This clonotype was seen ten or more times. The chain employs TRBV20-1 and TRBJ2-3; unclear D gene. Germline V CDR1 and CDR2: DFQATT, SNEGSKA (reference sequence). The germline V and J ends were trimmed by 1 base and 2 bases, with 10 bases remaining between them. The CDR3 consists of 14 residues. The CDR3 DNA is TGCAGTGCTAGAGGAACCGGAAACACAGATACGCAGTATTTT. Protein: CSARGTGNTDTQYF.

This clonotype appeared a few times. The chain recombines TRBV20-1 with TRBJ2-4; D remains unclear. V lost 3 bases and J lost 0, with 12 bases in between. Germline V gene sequence: CDR1 DFQATT, CDR2 SNEGSKA (reference sequence). The length of the CDR3 is 15 residues. This chain's CDR3 is CSASDGQLAKNIQYF. The CDR3 nucleotides are TGCAGTGCTAGCGACGGGCAGTTAGCCAAAAACATTCAGTACTTC.

The chain employs TRBV20-1 and TRBJ2-3, with 9 bases identical to TRBD1. Germline trimming cut 1 base from V and 2 bases from J; bases unmatched to any gene: 10. In germline, CDR1 is DFQATT, CDR2 SNEGSKA (reference sequence). The CDR3 sequence is 17 residues long. This chain's CDR3 is CSARALTGQGSTDTQYF. Written as DNA, the CDR3 is TGCAGTGCTAGAGCCTTAACCGGACAGGGGTCCACAGATACGCAGTATTTT.

The CDR3 DNA follows: TGTGCCAGCAGTTACAGGGCTAGCGGGGGGGATAGCACAGATACGCAGTATTTT. This translates into CASSYRASGGDSTDTQYF. This chain connects TRBV6-5 to TRBJ2-3, with 12 bases lining up with TRBD2. V lost 2 bases to trimming and J lost 0 bases; unmatched junction nucleotides: 6. CDR3 length: 18 amino acids. Germline V gives CDR1 MNHEY, CDR2 SVGAGI.

The rearrangement uses TRBV20-1 and TRBJ1-5, with a weak D call TRBD1 (6 bases). Germline CDR1 DFQATT, CDR2 SNEGSKA (reference sequence). Trimming shortened V by 6 bases and J by 1 base, and 13 bases separated the two germline ends. The CDR3 sequence is 14 residues long. The CDR3 here is CSARLGGSNQPQHF. CDR3 DNA sequence: TGCAGTGCGAGACTAGGGGGGAGCAATCAGCCCCAGCATTTT.

This clonotype was seen a few times. The chain uses TRBV20-1 and TRBJ2-5; TRBD1 agrees at 7 bases. The germline V gene encodes CDR1 DFQATT and CDR2 SNEGSKA (reference sequence). The CDR3 contains 12 residues. With 6 bases clipped from V and 5 bases from J, the junction kept 6 bases outside the gene matches. CDR3 DNA sequence: TGCAGTGCCACACTACAGGGGGAGACCCAGTACTTC. This codes for CSATLQGETQYF.